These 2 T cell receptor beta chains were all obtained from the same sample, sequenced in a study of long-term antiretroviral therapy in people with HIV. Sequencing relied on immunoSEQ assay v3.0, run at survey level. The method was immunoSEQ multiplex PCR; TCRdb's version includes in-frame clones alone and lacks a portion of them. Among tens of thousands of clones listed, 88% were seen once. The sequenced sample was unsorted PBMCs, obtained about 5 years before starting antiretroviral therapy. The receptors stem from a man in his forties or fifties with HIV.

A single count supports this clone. CDR3 protein: CASSYQSTGDNEQYF. CDR3 sequence (DNA): TGTGCCAGCAGCTATCAATCGACAGGGGACAACGAGCAGTACTTC. This rearrangement joins TRBV9 to TRBJ2-7; 8 bases line up with TRBD1. The CDR3 contains 15 residues. The V and J ends lost 4 bases and 5 bases, in that order; junction bases with no gene match: 11. Germline CDR1 reads SGDLS; CDR2 reads YYNGEE.

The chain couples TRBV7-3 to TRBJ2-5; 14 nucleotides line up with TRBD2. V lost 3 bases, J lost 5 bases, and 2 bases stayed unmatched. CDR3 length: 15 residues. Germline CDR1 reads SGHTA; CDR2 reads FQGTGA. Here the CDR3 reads CASSLGLAGVETQYF. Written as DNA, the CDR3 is TGTGCCAGCAGCTTGGGACTAGCGGGAGTGGAGACCCAGTACTTC.